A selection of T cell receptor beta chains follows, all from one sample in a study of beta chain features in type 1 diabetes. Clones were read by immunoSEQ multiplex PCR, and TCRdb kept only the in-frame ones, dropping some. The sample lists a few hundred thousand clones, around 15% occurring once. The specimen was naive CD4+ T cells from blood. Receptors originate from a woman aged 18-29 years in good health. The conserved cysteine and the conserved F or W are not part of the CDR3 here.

CDR3 protein: ASSLDSQETQY; J gene: TRBJ2-5; V gene: TRBV28
CDR3 protein: ASSPLAGERRETQY; J gene: TRBJ2-5; V gene: TRBV18
CDR3 protein: ASSDPGQGNTGELF; J gene: TRBJ2-2; V gene: TRBV25-1
CDR3 protein: AWKAATNEKLF; J gene: TRBJ1-4; V gene: TRBV30
CDR3 protein: ASSHKEGTQY; J gene: TRBJ2-5; V gene: TRBV6-1
CDR3 protein: ASSLGLPGGEKLF; J gene: TRBJ1-4; V gene: TRBV5-1
CDR3 protein: ASSSTTGNEKLF; J gene: TRBJ1-4; V gene: TRBV5-1
CDR3 protein: ASSSPHSNQPQH; J gene: TRBJ1-5; V gene: TRBV7-9
CDR3 protein: ASSFHRGQGRNTGELF; J gene: TRBJ2-2; V gene: TRBV11-2
CDR3 protein: ASSQVTGDPT; J gene: TRBJ2-3; V gene: TRBV14
CDR3 protein: SATGGRREKLF; J gene: TRBJ1-4; V gene: TRBV29-1
CDR3 protein: SVVKGLGREQY; J gene: TRBJ2-7; V gene: TRBV29-1
CDR3 protein: ASSYTMRSYEQY; J gene: TRBJ2-7; V gene: TRBV27
CDR3 protein: ASSPRGAGNQPQH; J gene: TRBJ1-5; V gene: TRBV6-5
CDR3 protein: ASSREGADTQY; J gene: TRBJ2-3; V gene: TRBV5-1
CDR3 protein: ASRDRGDEKLF; J gene: TRBJ1-4; V gene: TRBV2
CDR3 protein: ASTRGNQPQH; J gene: TRBJ1-5; V gene: TRBV28
CDR3 protein: ASSGQVDYEQY; J gene: TRBJ2-7; V gene: TRBV18
CDR3 protein: ASSQDRNTGELF; J gene: TRBJ2-2; V gene: TRBV14
CDR3 protein: AWSPLSGRAVYEQY; J gene: TRBJ2-7; V gene: TRBV30
CDR3 protein: SGRGAGQETQY; J gene: TRBJ2-5; V gene: TRBV29-1
CDR3 protein: ASSAGSQETQY; J gene: TRBJ2-5; V gene: TRBV18
CDR3 protein: SVDLAGGPGELF; J gene: TRBJ2-2; V gene: TRBV29-1
CDR3 protein: ASSLLAGGPGETQY; J gene: TRBJ2-5; V gene: TRBV7-2
CDR3 protein: ASSRAGLADNEQF; J gene: TRBJ2-1; V gene: TRBV7-2
CDR3 protein: ASSTYSGSGTDTQY; J gene: TRBJ2-3; V gene: TRBV7-2
CDR3 protein: ASSADRGGSYGYT; J gene: TRBJ1-2; V gene: TRBV27
CDR3 protein: ASSERSYEQY; J gene: TRBJ2-7; V gene: TRBV2
CDR3 protein: ASSSYSSLSGGDEQF; J gene: TRBJ2-1; V gene: TRBV5-1
CDR3 protein: AIRGGTDTQY; J gene: TRBJ2-3; V gene: TRBV10-3
CDR3 protein: ASRGGDGYT; J gene: TRBJ1-2; V gene: TRBV25-1
CDR3 protein: ASSGPGQGNEQF; J gene: TRBJ2-1; V gene: TRBV18
CDR3 protein: ASSLGTVSNQPQH; J gene: TRBJ1-5; V gene: TRBV11-2
CDR3 protein: ATSRRVTRDIDQPQH; J gene: TRBJ1-5; V gene: TRBV15
CDR3 protein: ASGLETQY; J gene: TRBJ2-5; V gene: TRBV7-9
CDR3 protein: ASGLQVRANTGELF; J gene: TRBJ2-2; V gene: TRBV12-5
CDR3 protein: ASSFRASGRDEQF; J gene: TRBJ2-1; V gene: TRBV7-3